This TCR beta chain was identified during a study of vaccination and CD4 T cells after COVID-19. Study information: Stimulation of the cells used overlapping spike peptide pools from SARS-CoV-2 and from the common cold coronaviruses HCoV-NL63, HCoV-OC43 and HCoV-229E.

This CDR3 comprises 15 residues. Looked up from germline, CDR1 is SGHTA and CDR2 is FQGNSA. Trimming removed 1 base at V and 3 bases at J, with 10 bases between. Researchers used the Oncomine TCR Beta short-read assay to sequence DNA from cultured CD4+ T cells. TCRdb fed the PCR reads into MiXCR, producing one record per CDR3 protein. The sample includes fewer than 15,000 distinct CDR3 sequences, less than 45% of them seen just once. The treatment here: roughly 10-day PBMC culture with coronavirus spike peptide pools or control peptides (ViraFEST assay). Antigen-specific T cells were expanded with peptide pools by ViraFEST, and TCRs were then sequenced. With about 10 ug/ml peptide pools and approximately 10 IU/ml IL-2, PBMCs were cultured at some 2.2 million per well. About this clonotype itself: Its antigen is unknown.

This sequence joins TRBV7-2 and TRBJ1-3, with TRBD1 as a possible D gene (5 bases). The receptor's source is a human donor who had recovered from COVID-19. Sequencing used CD4+ T cells from blood, cultured in vitro. CDR3 sequence reads: CASSLVQGVGNTIYF. DNA for the CDR3: TGTGCCAGCAGCTTAGTCCAAGGGGTTGGAAACACCATATATTTT.